The 15 T cell receptor beta chains below were found in one sample sequenced in a study of graft-versus-host responses after intestinal transplantation. These receptors' antigens are unknown. TCRdb's table, derived via immunoSEQ multiplex PCR, lists solely in-frame clones and lacks some. The sample holds 100,000 to 140,000 clones, about 87% seen once. Sequenced here: unstimulated CD4+ T cells sorted from spleen or lymph node cells, sampled before transplant. Source of these receptors: a human donor who was the organ donor for an intestinal transplant.

The chain employs TRBV15 and TRBJ2-5; the D is unclear. The CDR3 runs 15 residues. Germline V lookup: CDR1 LNHNV, CDR2 YYDKDF (reference sequence). Trimming left V 0 bases short and J 5 bases short, with 13 bases between. CDR3 residues: CATSRDLGHGETQYF. The CDR3 DNA reads TGTGCCACCAGCAGAGATCTGGGCCATGGCGAGACCCAGTACTTC.

This chain joins TRBV10-2 and TRBJ2-6, with a tentative D call TRBD1 (5 bases). The CDR3 runs to 14 residues. Germline V gene lookup returns CDR1 WSHSY and CDR2 SAAADI. With 6 bases removed from V and 1 base from J, the gap between germline ends came to 7 bases. The CDR3 DNA follows: TGCGCCAGCAGCTCAGGGTCTGGGGCCAACGTCCTGACTTTC. This codes for CASSSGSGANVLTF.

This CDR3 is CASSMEGPGTEAFF. For the CDR3, the DNA is TGTGCCAGTAGTATGGAAGGCCCAGGTACTGAAGCTTTCTTT. This chain uses TRBV19 with TRBJ1-1; D not resolved. CDR1 is LNHDA and CDR2 is SQIVND in the germline V gene (reference sequence). The CDR3 is 14 residues long. Trimming left V 3 bases short and J 5 bases short, with 13 bases between.

This chain connects TRBV7-9 to TRBJ1-2; unclear D gene. Germline loops: CDR1 SEHNR, CDR2 FQNEAQ (reference sequence). V was shortened by 1 base and J by 8 bases, with 14 bases between the two germline ends. This CDR3 is 14 amino acids long. The CDR3 sequence: CASSLEVGSHGYTF. The CDR3 DNA reads TGTGCCAGCAGCTTAGAGGTCGGAAGTCACGGCTACACCTTC.

The chain carries TRBV7-2 and TRBJ2-7; TRBD2 matches at 14 bases. The junction had 2 bases not matched to a gene; V was cut back by 1 base and J by 6 bases. This CDR3 has 15 residues. Per the germline V gene, CDR1 is SGHTA and CDR2 is FQGNSA. The CDR3 spells CASSLEGLAGAEQYF. CDR3 coding DNA: TGTGCCAGCAGCTTAGAGGGACTAGCGGGAGCCGAGCAGTACTTC.

The rearrangement links TRBV7-3 to TRBJ2-7; D is unresolved. CDR1 and CDR2 from the germline V gene are SGHTA and FQGTGA. Between the trimmed V and J ends, which lost 2 bases and 0 bases, there was a span of 11 bases. The CDR3 is made up of 15 amino acids. CDR3 amino acids: CASSLGVGNSYEQYF. Here the CDR3 DNA reads TGTGCCAGCAGCTTAGGGGTAGGGAACTCCTACGAGCAGTACTTC.

The sample holds a few counts of this clone. CDR3 region: CASSTGQGGSPLHF. The CDR3 nucleotides are TGTGCCAGCAGCACTGGACAGGGGGGATCACCCCTCCACTTT. J is TRBJ1-6 and V is TRBV7-9; 10 bases are a match to TRBD1. The germline CDR1 and CDR2 sequences are SEHNR and FQNEAQ (reference sequence). With 5 bases clipped from V and 10 bases from J, the junction kept 5 bases outside the gene matches. The CDR3 is made up of 14 amino acids. The full variable domain, in which reference TRBV7-9 and TRBJ1-6 provide the parts outside the CDR3, is DTGVSQNPRHKITKRGQNVTFRCDPISEHNRLYWYRQTLGQGPEFLTYFQNEAQLEKSRLLSDRFSAERPKGSFSTLEIQRTEQGDSAMYLCASSTGQGGSPLHFGNGTRLTVT.

This chain connects TRBV27 to TRBJ2-1; 7 bases are a match to TRBD2. Germline trimming cut 3 bases from V and 0 bases from J; bases unmatched to any gene: 11. The germline gives CDR1 MNHEY, CDR2 SMNVEV (reference sequence). The CDR3 is made up of 18 amino acids. CDR3 residues: CASSFPATSRSSYNEQFF. The DNA for the CDR3 is TGTGCCAGCAGTTTCCCCGCGACTAGCCGGAGCTCCTACAATGAGCAGTTCTTC.

The chain uses TRBV6-6 and TRBJ2-1, with 14 bases that match TRBD2. V was clipped by 4 bases and J by 4 bases; unmatched bases: 0. Germline V CDR1 and CDR2: MNHNY, SVGAGI (reference sequence). CDR3 length: 15 residues. The CDR3 sequence: CASSWTSGGYNEQFF. Here the CDR3 DNA reads TGTGCCAGCAGTTGGACTAGCGGGGGGTACAATGAGCAGTTCTTC.

This clone has only one observation. This sequence joins TRBV6-5 and TRBJ1-2; D unresolved. Between the trimmed V and J ends, which lost 6 bases and 6 bases, there was a span of 17 bases. This CDR3 region has 14 residues. The germline gives CDR1 MNHEY, CDR2 SVGAGI. CDR3 region: CASSRERPSDGYTF. As DNA, the CDR3 is TGTGCCAGCAGCCGTGAAAGACCGTCGGATGGCTACACCTTC.

The V call is TRBV19, the J call TRBJ1-1, with D possibly being TRBD1 (6 bases). Germline CDR1 reads LNHDA; CDR2 reads SQIVND (reference sequence). The CDR3 extends over 14 amino acids. V was trimmed by 6 bases and J by 1 base, leaving 12 bases between them. The CDR3 loop is CASRVDRPNTEAFF. Here the CDR3 DNA reads TGTGCCAGTAGAGTCGACAGGCCGAACACTGAAGCTTTCTTT.

The chain employs TRBV6-1 and TRBJ1-5; no clear D. This CDR3 comprises 15 residues. Per germline, CDR1 MNHNS and CDR2 SASEGT. Deletions cut 1 base from V and 0 bases from J, with 7 bases between. The CDR3 DNA sequence: TGTGCCAGCAGTGAAGTGGGGATTAGCAATCAGCCCCAGCATTTT. Protein product: CASSEVGISNQPQHF.

V is TRBV5-4 and J is TRBJ2-3; D is uncertain. Germline V gene sequence: CDR1 SGHNT, CDR2 YYREEE (reference sequence). This CDR3 has 14 residues. The V and J ends lost 0 bases and 2 bases respectively, with 7 bases between them. The CDR3 DNA is TGTGCCAGCAGCTTGGGATTGGCCACAGATACGCAGTATTTT. Protein: CASSLGLATDTQYF.

The chain links TRBV6-1 to TRBJ1-5, with TRBD1 matching 12 bases. Germline loops: CDR1 MNHNS, CDR2 SASEGT. The ends lost 8 bases at V and 3 bases at J; junction bases unmatched: 5. The CDR3 spans 15 residues. DNA for the CDR3: TGTGCCAGCGGGGACAGGGGGCTTCCCAATCAGCCCCAGCATTTT. Translating gives CASGDRGLPNQPQHF.

This clone was seen more than once but under ten times. The chain employs TRBV14 and TRBJ2-2; tentatively, D is TRBD2 (5 bases). Germline loops: CDR1 SGHDN, CDR2 FVKESK. V was pared by 1 base and J by 5 bases, with 11 bases between. There are 15 residues in the CDR3. CDR3 amino acids: CASSQGTLLTGELFF. Here the CDR3 DNA reads TGTGCCAGCAGCCAAGGGACTTTATTGACCGGGGAGCTGTTTTTT.